This entry is about one TCR beta chain. Its antigen is undetermined. This sample was taken from a study of cytomegalovirus exposure and HLA in healthy donors. Across the whole study: An analysis done earlier identified 90 million to 120 million unique TCR beta sequences from 190 million or so T cells. General observations from the study: Presence/absence results assume similar sequencing depth per donor, which may not hold. Researchers left out some V segments, among them TRBV6-2 and TRBV6-3, as indistinguishable.

It was with 60 Vbeta and 13 Jbeta primers that the PCR ran. Profiling relied on immunoSEQ multiplex PCR, and the TCRdb table lists in-frame clones only, not all of them. The profile covers about 160,000 clones, with 80% to 90% appearing a single time and just under 2% taken by the ten largest. V was pared by 0 bases and J by 6 bases, with 10 bases between. This CDR3 has 14 amino acids. The germline CDR1 and CDR2 sequences are MRHNA and SNTAGT. Sequences were obtained from PBMCs. This TCR derives from a woman aged 18-29 years in good health and CMV-seronegative. The gene calls are TRBV6-4 and TRBJ2-3, with D perhaps TRBD2 (5 bases). In DNA, the CDR3 is TGTGCCAGCAGTGACTCGGCGGGCGTTGATACGCAGTATTTT. Protein product: CASSDSAGVDTQYF.